The present T cell receptor (beta chain) was sequenced within a study of CD8 T cells in Susac syndrome. Overall study: Clinically active disease was present in over 5 of the sequenced Susac syndrome patients. Under ten of these patients were in remission. Patients with Susac syndrome were, at the time of blood collection, therapy-naive, maintained on corticosteroids, or maintained on intravenous immunoglobulin alone.

The germline V and J ends were trimmed by 4 bases and 5 bases, with 8 bases remaining between them. The CDR3 is 12 residues long. From blood CD8+ and CD4+ T cells, TCR beta sequences were generated. Negative isolation yielded the CD8+ and CD4+ T cells, while FACS enriched the TEMRA cells. Roughly 0.45 to 1 ug RNA was reverse transcribed with random hexamers. TCRdb reprocessed the immunoSEQ multiplex PCR reads via MiXCR and lists one record per CDR3 protein. The sample lists a few hundred thousand distinct CDR3 sequences, about 94% seen once, with 0.15% in the top ten. The sequencing sample was made of CD4+ T cells from PBMCs. The gene calls are TRBV12-3 or TRBV12-4 and TRBJ2-5; the D gene is possibly TRBD2 (6 bases). This TCR was recovered from a human donor with Susac syndrome. CDR3 protein: CASSSGVETQYF. In DNA, the CDR3 is TGTGCCAGCAGTTCGGGGGTGGAGACCCAGTACTTC.